This T cell receptor (beta chain) emerged from a study of T cells in Graves' hyperthyroidism and ophthalmopathy. Trimming left V 1 base short and J 8 bases short, with 21 bases between. Germline CDR1 is DFQATT and CDR2 is SNEGSKA (reference sequence). This CDR3 is built from 16 residues. This clonotype turned up a few times. RNA transcripts served as the template for amplifying TCR beta CDR3 regions. The TCR CDR3 was amplified in a first-round RT-PCR using the HTBI primer set. TCRdb used MiXCR to reprocess the multiplex PCR reads, holding one entry per CDR3 protein. This repertoire shows fewer than 800,000 distinct CDR3 sequences, roughly 15% found once; its top ten account for around 8%.

The gene calls are TRBV20-1 and TRBJ2-1, with no clear D. The receptor was isolated from a man in his late teens or twenties with Graves' hyperthyroidism. The sequenced material came from blood. The DNA of the CDR3 is TGCAGTGCTAGAGGCCCCCTCCGGGCTCGAGGCGATGAGCAGTTCTTC. This codes for CSARGPLRARGDEQFF.